This T cell receptor (beta chain) was sequenced for a study of cytomegalovirus exposure and HLA in healthy donors. General study results and limits: TCR beta V segments were, for the most part, productive about 90% or about 30% of the time in an earlier analysis. The authors considered a cluster of highly shared sequence variants likely to be a sequencing artifact.

The primer mix had 60 Vbeta and 13 Jbeta primers. Only in-frame clones appear in the TCRdb table, and some are missing; sequencing was by immunoSEQ multiplex PCR. The data contain 200,000 or so clones, approximately 82% of them seen just once; the ten biggest clones take up 2.1%. Turning to this clone: Its specificity is not known.

This CDR3 has 13 residues. Looked up from germline, CDR1 is SGHDN and CDR2 is FVKESK. The germline V and J ends were trimmed by 1 base and 3 bases, with 7 bases remaining between them. The chain is built from TRBV14 and TRBJ2-7; D perhaps matches TRBD2 (5 bases). The sequenced sample was PBMCs. The sequence was collected from a woman between 18 and 30 years old in good health and CMV-seropositive. The CDR3 spells CASSQAGYYEQYV. CDR3 coding DNA: TGTGCCAGCAGCCAAGCGGGGTACTACGAGCAGTACGTC.